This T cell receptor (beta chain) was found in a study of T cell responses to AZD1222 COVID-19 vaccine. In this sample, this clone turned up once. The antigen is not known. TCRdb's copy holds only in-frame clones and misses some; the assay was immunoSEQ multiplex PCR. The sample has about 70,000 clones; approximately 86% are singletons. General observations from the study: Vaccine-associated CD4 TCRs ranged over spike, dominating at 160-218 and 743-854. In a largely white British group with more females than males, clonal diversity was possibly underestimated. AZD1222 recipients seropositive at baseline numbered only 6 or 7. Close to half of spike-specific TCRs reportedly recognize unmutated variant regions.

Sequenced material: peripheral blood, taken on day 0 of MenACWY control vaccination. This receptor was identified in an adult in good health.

The CDR3 loop reads CASSLDAYPQTF. CDR3 DNA: TGCGCCAGCAGCTTGGACGCATACCCCCAGACCTTC. The rearrangement joins TRBV5-1 to TRBJ1-2; D not certain. CDR1 SGHRS and CDR2 YFSETQ come from the germline V gene. The germline V and J ends were trimmed by 0 bases and 14 bases, with 14 bases remaining between them. The CDR3 contains 12 residues. Full variable domain (remainder filled in from reference TRBV5-1 and TRBJ1-2): KAGVTQTPRYLIKTRGQQVTLSCSPISGHRSVSWYQQTPGQGLQFLFEYFSETQRNKGNFPGRFSGRQFSNSRSEMNVSTLELGDSALYLCASSLDAYPQTFGSGTRLTVV.